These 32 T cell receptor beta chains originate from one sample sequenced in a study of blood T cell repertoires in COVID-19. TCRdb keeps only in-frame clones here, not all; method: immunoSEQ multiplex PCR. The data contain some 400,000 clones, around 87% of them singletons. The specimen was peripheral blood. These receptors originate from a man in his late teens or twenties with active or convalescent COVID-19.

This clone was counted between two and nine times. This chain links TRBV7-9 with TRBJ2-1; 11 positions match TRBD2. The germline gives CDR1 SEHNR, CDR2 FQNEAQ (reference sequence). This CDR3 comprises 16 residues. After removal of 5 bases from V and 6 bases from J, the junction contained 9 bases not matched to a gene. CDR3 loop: CASSTSGRGGSNEQFF. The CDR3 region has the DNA TGTGCCAGCAGCACTAGCGGGAGAGGGGGCTCCAATGAGCAGTTCTTC.

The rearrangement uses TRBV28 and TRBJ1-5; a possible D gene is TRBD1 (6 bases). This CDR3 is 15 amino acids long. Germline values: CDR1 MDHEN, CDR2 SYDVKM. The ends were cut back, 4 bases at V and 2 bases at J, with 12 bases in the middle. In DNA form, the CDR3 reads TGTGCCAGCAGTTCCGGGGCAGGGGGCAATCAGCCCCAGCATTTT. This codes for CASSSGAGGNQPQHF.

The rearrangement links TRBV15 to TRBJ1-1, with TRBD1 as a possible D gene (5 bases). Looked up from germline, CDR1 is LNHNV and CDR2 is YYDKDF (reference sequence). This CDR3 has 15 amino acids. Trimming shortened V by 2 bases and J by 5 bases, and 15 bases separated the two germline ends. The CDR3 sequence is CATSRLRDWGTEAFF. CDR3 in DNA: TGTGCCACCAGCAGACTTAGGGACTGGGGAACTGAAGCTTTCTTT.

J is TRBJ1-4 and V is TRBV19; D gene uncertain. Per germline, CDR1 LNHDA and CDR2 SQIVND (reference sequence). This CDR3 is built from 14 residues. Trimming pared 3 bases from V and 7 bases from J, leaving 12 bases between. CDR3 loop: CASSMRRYGEKLFF. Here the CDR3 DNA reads TGTGCCAGTAGTATGCGGCGGTATGGTGAAAAACTGTTTTTT.

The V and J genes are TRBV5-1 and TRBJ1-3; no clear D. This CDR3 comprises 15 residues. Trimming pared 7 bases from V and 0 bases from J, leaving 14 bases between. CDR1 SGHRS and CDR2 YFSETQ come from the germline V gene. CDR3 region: CASSLFPYSGNTIYF. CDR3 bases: TGCGCCAGCTCTCTGTTTCCGTACTCTGGAAACACCATATATTTT.

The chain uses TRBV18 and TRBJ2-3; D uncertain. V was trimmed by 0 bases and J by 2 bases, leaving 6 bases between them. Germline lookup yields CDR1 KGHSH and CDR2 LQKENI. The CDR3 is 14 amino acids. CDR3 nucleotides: TGTGCCAGCTCACCACCGGCTGCCACAGATACGCAGTATTTT. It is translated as CASSPPAATDTQYF.

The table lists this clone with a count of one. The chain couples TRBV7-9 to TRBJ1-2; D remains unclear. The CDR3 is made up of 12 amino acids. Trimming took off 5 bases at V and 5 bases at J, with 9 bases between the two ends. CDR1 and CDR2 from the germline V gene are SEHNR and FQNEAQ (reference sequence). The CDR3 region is CASSPEVYGYTF. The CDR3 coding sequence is TGTGCCAGCAGCCCAGAGGTATATGGCTACACCTTC.

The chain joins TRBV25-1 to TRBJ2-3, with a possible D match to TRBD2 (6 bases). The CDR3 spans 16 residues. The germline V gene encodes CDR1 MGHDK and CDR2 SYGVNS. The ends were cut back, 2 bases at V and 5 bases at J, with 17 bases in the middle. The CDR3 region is CASSEAGYRSQDTQYF. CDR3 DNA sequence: TGTGCCAGCAGTGAAGCGGGGTATCGGTCACAAGATACGCAGTATTTT.

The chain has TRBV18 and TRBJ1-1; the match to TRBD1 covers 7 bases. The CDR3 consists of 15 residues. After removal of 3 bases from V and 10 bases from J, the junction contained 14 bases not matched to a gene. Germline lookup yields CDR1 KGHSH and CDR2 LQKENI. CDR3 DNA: TGTGCCAGCTCACCCGGGACAGACAGAACATTAGGAGCTTTCTTT. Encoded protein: CASSPGTDRTLGAFF.

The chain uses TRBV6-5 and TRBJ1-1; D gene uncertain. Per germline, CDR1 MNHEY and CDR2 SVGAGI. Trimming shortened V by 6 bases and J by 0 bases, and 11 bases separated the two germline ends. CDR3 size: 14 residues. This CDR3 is CASRQQNMNTEAFF. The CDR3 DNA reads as TGTGCCAGCAGGCAACAGAACATGAACACTGAAGCTTTCTTT.

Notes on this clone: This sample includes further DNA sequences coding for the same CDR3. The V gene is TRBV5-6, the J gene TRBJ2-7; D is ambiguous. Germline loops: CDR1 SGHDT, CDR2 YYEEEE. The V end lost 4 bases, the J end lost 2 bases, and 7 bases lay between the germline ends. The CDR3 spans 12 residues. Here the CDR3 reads CASSRQAYEQYF. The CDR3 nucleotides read TGTGCCAGCAGCCGACAAGCCTACGAGCAGTACTTC.

The CDR3 reads CASSRQGIGTSYNSPLHF. CDR3 coding DNA: TGTGCCAGCAGTAGACAGGGAATTGGAACCTCCTATAATTCACCCCTCCACTTT. The J gene is TRBJ1-6, the V gene TRBV2; 7 bases fit TRBD1. Losses at the gene ends were 5 bases for V and 0 bases for J; bases not matched to a gene: 10. This CDR3 contains 18 residues. Germline values: CDR1 SNHLY, CDR2 FYNNEI.

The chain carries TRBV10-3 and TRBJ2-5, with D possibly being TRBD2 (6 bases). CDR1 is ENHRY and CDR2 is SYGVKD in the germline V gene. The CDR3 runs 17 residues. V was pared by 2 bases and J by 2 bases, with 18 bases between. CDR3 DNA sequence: TGTGCCATCAGTGAGGAGGTTTCACTAGCAGTACAAGAGACCCAGTACTTC. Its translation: CAISEEVSLAVQETQYF.

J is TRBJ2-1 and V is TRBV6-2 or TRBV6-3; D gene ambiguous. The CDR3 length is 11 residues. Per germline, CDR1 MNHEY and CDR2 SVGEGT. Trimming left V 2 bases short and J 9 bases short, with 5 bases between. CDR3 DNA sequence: TGTGCCAGCAGTTACCTAGGTGAGCAGTTCTTC. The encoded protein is CASSYLGEQFF.

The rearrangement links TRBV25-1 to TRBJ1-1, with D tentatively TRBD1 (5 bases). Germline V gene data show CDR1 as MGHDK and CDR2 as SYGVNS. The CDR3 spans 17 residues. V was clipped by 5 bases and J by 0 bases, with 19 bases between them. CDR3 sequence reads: CASSPTQGRPMNTEAFF. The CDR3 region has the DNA TGTGCCAGCAGTCCAACCCAGGGCCGTCCGATGAACACTGAAGCTTTCTTT.

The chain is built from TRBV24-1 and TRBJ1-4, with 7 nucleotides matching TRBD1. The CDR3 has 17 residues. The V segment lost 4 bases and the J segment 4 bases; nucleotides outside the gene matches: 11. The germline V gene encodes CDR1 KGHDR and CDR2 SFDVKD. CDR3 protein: CATSDSGSGTVNEKLFF. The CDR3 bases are TGTGCCACCAGTGACAGCGGTTCCGGGACAGTTAATGAAAAACTGTTTTTT.

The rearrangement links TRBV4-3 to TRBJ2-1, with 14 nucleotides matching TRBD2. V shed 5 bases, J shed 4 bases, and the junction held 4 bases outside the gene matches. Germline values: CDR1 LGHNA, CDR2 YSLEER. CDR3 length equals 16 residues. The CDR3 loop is CASSARTSGGYNEQFF. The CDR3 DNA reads TGCGCCAGCAGCGCTCGGACTAGCGGGGGGTACAATGAGCAGTTCTTC.

The CDR3 spells CASSQAGLNTEAFF. In nucleotides, the CDR3 is TGTGCCAGCAGCCAAGCAGGATTGAACACTGAAGCTTTCTTT. This chain links TRBV14 with TRBJ1-1, with D hard to call. Trimming cost V 1 base and J 0 bases, with 6 bases left between them. The CDR3 has 14 amino acids. The V gene's germline CDR1 is SGHDN and CDR2 FVKESK. The entire variable domain, with the rest obtained from reference TRBV14 and TRBJ1-1, is as follows: EAGVTQFPSHSVIEKGQTVTLRCDPISGHDNLYWYRRVMGKEIKFLLHFVKESKQDESGMPNNRFLAERTGGTYSTLKVQPAELEDSGVYFCASSQAGLNTEAFFGQGTRLTVV.

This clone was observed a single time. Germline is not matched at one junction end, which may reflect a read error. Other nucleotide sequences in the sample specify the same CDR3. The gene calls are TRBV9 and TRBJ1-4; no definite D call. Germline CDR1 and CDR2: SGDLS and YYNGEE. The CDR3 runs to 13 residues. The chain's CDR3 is CASSALGKGELFF. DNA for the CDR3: TGCGCCAGCAGCGCTCTCGGTAAGGGAGAACTGTTTTTT.

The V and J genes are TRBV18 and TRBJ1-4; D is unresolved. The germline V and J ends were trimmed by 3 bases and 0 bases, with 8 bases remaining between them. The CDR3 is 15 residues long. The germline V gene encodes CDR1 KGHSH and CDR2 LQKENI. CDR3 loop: CASSPFTATNEKLFF. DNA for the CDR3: TGTGCCAGCTCACCTTTTACAGCAACTAATGAAAAACTGTTTTTT.

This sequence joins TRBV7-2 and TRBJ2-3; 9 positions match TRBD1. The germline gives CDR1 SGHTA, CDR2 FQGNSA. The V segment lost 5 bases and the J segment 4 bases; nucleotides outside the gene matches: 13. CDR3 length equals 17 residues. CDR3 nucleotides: TGTGCCAGCAGCCATCCAGGGGACAGGGTCTTCCCAGATACGCAGTATTTT. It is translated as CASSHPGDRVFPDTQYF.

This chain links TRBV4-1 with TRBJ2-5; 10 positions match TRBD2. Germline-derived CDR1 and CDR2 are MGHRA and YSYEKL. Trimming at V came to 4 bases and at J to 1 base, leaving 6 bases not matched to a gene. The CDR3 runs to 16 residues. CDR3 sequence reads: CASSPPLAGVQETQYF. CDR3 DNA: TGCGCCAGCAGCCCACCTCTAGCGGGAGTCCAAGAGACCCAGTACTTC.

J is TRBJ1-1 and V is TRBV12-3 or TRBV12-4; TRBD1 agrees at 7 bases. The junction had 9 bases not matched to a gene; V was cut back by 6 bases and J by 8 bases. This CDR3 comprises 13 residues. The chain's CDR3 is CASRPTSGQEAFF. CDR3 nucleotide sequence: TGTGCCAGCAGGCCGACCTCGGGACAGGAAGCTTTCTTT.

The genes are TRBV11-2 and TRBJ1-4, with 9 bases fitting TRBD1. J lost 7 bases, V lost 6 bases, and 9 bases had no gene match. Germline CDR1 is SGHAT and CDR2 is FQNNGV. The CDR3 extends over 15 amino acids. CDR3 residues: CASRGSGQGPEKLFF. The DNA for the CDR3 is TGTGCCAGCAGGGGATCGGGACAGGGCCCTGAAAAACTGTTTTTT. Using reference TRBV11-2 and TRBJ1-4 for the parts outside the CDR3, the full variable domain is EAGVAQSPRYKIIEKRQSVAFWCNPISGHATLYWYQQILGQGPKLLIQFQNNGVVDDSQLPKDRFSAERLKGVDSTLKIQPAKLEDSAVYLCASRGSGQGPEKLFFGSGTQLSVL.

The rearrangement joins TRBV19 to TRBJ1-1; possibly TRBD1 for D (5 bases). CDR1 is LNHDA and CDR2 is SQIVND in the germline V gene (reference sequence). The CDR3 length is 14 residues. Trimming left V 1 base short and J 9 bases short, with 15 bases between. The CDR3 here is CASSIALQGVKAFF. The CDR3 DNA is TGTGCCAGTAGTATAGCCCTCCAGGGTGTAAAAGCTTTCTTT.

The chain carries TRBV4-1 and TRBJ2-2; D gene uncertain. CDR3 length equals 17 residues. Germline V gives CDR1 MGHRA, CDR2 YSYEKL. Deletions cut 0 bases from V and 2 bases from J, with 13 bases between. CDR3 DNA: TGCGCCAGCAGCCAAGAGGTTCGAAGCGCCAACACCGGGGAGCTGTTTTTT. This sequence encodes CASSQEVRSANTGELFF.

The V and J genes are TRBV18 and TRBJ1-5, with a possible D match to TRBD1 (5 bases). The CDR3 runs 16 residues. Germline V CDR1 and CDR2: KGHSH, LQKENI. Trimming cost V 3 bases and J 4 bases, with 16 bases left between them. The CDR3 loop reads CASSPRDPEGNQPQHF. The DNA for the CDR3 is TGTGCCAGCTCACCCCGGGACCCGGAGGGGAATCAGCCCCAGCATTTT.

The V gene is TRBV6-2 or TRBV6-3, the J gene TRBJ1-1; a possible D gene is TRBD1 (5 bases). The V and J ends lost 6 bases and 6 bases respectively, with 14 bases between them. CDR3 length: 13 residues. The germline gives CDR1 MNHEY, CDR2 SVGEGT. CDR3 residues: CASSQGVGAEAFF. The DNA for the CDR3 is TGTGCCAGCAGCCAAGGGGTAGGGGCTGAAGCTTTCTTT.

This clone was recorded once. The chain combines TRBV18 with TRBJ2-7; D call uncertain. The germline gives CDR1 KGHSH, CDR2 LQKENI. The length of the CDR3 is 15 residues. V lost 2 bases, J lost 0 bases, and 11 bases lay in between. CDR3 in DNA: TGTGCCAGCTCACCATCCAGGCTGAGCTCCTACGAGCAGTACTTC. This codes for CASSPSRLSSYEQYF. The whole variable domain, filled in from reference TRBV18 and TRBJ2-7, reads NAGVMQNPRHLVRRRGQEARLRCSPMKGHSHVYWYRQLPEEGLKFMVYLQKENIIDESGMPKERFSAEFPKEGPSILRIQQVVRGDSAAYFCASSPSRLSSYEQYFGPGTRLTVT.

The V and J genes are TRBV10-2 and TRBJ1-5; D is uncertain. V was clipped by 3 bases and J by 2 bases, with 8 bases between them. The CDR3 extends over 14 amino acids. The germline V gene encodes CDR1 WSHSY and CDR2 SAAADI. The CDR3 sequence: CASSEGAGNQPQHF. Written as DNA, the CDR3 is TGCGCCAGCAGTGAAGGTGCGGGCAATCAGCCCCAGCATTTT.

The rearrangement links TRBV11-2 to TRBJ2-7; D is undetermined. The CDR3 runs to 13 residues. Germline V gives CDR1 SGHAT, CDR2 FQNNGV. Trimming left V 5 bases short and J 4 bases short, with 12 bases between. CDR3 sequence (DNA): TGTGCCAGCAGCCATCGGGTCCAATACGAGCAGTACTTC. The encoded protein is CASSHRVQYEQYF. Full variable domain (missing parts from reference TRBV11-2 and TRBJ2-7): EAGVAQSPRYKIIEKRQSVAFWCNPISGHATLYWYQQILGQGPKLLIQFQNNGVVDDSQLPKDRFSAERLKGVDSTLKIQPAKLEDSAVYLCASSHRVQYEQYFGPGTRLTVT.

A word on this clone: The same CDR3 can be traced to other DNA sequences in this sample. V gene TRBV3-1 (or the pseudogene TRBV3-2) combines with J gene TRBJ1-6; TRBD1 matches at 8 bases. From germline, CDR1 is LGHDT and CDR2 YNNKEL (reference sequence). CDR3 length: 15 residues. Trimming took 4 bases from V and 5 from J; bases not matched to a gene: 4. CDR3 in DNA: TGTGCCAGCAGCCCCGGGACAGGCGATAATTCACCCCTCCACTTT. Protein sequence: CASSPGTGDNSPLHF.